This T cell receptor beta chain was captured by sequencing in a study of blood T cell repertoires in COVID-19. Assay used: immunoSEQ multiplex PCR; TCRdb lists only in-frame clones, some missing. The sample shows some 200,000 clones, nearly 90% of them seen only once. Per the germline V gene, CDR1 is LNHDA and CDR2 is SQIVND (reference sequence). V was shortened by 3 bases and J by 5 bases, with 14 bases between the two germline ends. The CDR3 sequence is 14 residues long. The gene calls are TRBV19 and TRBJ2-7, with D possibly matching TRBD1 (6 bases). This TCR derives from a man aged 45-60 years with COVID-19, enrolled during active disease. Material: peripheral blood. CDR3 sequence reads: CASSIGQGSNEQYF. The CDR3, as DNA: TGTGCCAGTAGTATTGGTCAGGGGTCCAACGAGCAGTACTTC.